Sequencing of this TCR beta chain was carried out in a study of blood T cells in healthy people across ages. The use of a sample-barcoded 5' primer and a J-beta primer mix characterized a second PCR of roughly 6 to 11 cycles. Each CDR3 protein gets one entry after TCRdb re-called the 5' RACE reads with MiXCR. The table records roughly 1 million distinct CDR3 sequences, roughly a quarter of them present only once. This CDR3 is 15 amino acids long. Trimming removed 6 bases from V and 5 bases from J; junction bases left unmatched: 10. The germline CDR1 and CDR2 sequences are SEHNR and FQNEAQ (reference sequence). These sequences were also reported in another study, on T cells of mothers and their children.

The sample taken for sequencing was blood. This TCR was recovered from a girl aged 2 to 9 in good health. The gene calls are TRBV7-9 and TRBJ2-5; TRBD1 matches 9 bases. CDR3 DNA: TGTGCCAGCAGGCCAGGGACAGGGCTTATGGAGACCCAGTACTTC. Amino acids: CASRPGTGLMETQYF. Full variable domain (remainder filled in from reference TRBV7-9 and TRBJ2-5): DTGVSQNPRHKITKRGQNVTFRCDPISEHNRLYWYRQTLGQGPEFLTYFQNEAQLEKSRLLSDRFSAERPKGSFSTLEIQRTEQGDSAMYLCASRPGTGLMETQYFGPGTRLLVL.